Listed below are T cell receptor beta chains from one sample, sequenced in a study of human T cells and chemical hapten exposure. One entry per CDR3 protein, called by TCRdb with MiXCR from the RACE reads. The table lists around 130,000 distinct CDR3 sequences, around 8.2% of them singletons. Sample: whole blood. These TCRs come from a male donor in good health. Some clones in this sample may be carry-over from other donors' samples. Each CDR3 is given with its conserved first and last residue. A D gene is named only where the DNA matches it firmly. Clone size, where shown, is once, few, many, or a class for clones that have expanded.

abundance	v_gene	d_gene	j_gene	CDR3aa	CDR3nt
many	TRBV5-1	TRBD2	TRBJ2-1	CASSLASAGGHNEQFF	TGCGCCAGCAGCTTGGCCTCGGCGGGAGGACACAATGAGCAGTTCTTC
many	TRBV5-1	TRBD2	TRBJ2-1	CASSSGRGGSYNEQFF	TGCGCCAGCAGCTCCGGGCGGGGGGGCTCCTACAATGAGCAGTTCTTC
many	TRBV6-1	.	TRBJ1-1	CASNGALGTEAFF	TGTGCCAGCAATGGAGCCCTCGGCACTGAAGCTTTCTTT
.	TRBV5-1	TRBD1	TRBJ2-2	CASSVRTGEATGELFF	TGCGCCAGCAGCGTTCGGACAGGGGAGGCCACCGGGGAGCTGTTTTTT
few	TRBV2	.	TRBJ2-2	CASIGPGLQNTGELFF	TGTGCCAGCATCGGACCGGGACTCCAGAACACCGGGGAGCTGTTTTTT
many	TRBV20-1	TRBD1	TRBJ1-6	CSAGQGSSPLHF	TGCAGTGCTGGACAGGGTAGCTCACCCCTCCACTTT
many	TRBV12-3/TRBV12-4	.	TRBJ2-1	CASSLGPSSYNEQFF	TGCGCCAGCAGCTTGGGACCAAGCTCTTACAATGAGCAGTTCTTC
.	TRBV9	.	TRBJ2-2	CSSSPHYTGELFF	TGTTCCAGCAGCCCCCATTACACCGGGGAGCTGTTTTTT
many	TRBV11-2	.	TRBJ2-1	CASSLGPWGLEQFF	TGTGCCAGCAGCTTAGGGCCGTGGGGCCTTGAGCAGTTCTTC
.	TRBV7-8	.	TRBJ1-1	CASSAGPVNTEAFF	TGTGCCAGCAGCGCAGGCCCGGTGAACACTGAAGCTTTCTTT
few	TRBV20-1	TRBD2	TRBJ2-3	CSARERRGGSSAQYF	TGCAGTGCTAGAGAAAGGCGGGGGGGCAGTTCCGCGCAGTATTTT
.	TRBV2	.	TRBJ2-7	CDSSEVRIQDF	TGTGACAGCAGTGAAGTCCGGATACAAGACTTC